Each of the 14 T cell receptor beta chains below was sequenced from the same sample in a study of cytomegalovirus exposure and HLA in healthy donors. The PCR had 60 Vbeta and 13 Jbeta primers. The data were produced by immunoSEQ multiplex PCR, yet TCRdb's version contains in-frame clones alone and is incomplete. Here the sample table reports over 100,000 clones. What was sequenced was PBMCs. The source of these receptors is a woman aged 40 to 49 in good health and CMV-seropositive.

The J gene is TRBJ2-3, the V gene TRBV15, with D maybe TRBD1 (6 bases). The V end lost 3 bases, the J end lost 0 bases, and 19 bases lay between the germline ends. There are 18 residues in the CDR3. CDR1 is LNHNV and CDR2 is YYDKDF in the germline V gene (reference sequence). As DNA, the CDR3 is TGTGCCACCAGCAGGGGACCGGGACACCTTGCTAGCACAGATACGCAGTATTTT. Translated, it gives CATSRGPGHLASTDTQYF.

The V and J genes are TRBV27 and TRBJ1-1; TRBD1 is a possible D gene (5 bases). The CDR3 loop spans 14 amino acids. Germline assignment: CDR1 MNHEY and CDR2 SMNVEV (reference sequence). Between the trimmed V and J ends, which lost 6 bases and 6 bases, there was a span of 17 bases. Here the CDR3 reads CASRPTPPGAEAFF. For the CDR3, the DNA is TGTGCCAGCAGACCCACCCCGCCGGGGGCTGAAGCTTTCTTT.

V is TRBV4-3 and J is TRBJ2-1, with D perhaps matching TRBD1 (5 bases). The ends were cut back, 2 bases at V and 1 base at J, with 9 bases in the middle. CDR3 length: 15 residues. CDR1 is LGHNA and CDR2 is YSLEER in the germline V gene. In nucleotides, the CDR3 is TGCGCCAGCAGCCAACTTCCAGGGTCCTACAATGAGCAGTTCTTC. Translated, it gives CASSQLPGSYNEQFF.

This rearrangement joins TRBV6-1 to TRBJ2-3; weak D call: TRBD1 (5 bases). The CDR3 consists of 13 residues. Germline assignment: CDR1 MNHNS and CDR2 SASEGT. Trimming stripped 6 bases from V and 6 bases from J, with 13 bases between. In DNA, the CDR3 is TGTGCCAGCAGATTAACAGGCATTGATACGCAGTATTTT. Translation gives CASRLTGIDTQYF.

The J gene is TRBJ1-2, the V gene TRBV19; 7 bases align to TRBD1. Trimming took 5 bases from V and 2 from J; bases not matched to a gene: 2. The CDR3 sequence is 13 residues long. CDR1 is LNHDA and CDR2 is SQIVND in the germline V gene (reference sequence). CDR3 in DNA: TGTGCCAGTAGTTCGGACAGGAACTATGGCTACACCTTC. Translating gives CASSSDRNYGYTF.

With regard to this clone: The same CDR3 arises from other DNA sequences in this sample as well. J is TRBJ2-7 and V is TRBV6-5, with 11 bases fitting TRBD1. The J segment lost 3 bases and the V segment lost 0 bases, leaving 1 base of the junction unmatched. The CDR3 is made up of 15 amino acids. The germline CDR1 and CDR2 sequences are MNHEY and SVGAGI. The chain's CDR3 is CASSYSGQGGYEQYF. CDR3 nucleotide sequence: TGTGCCAGCAGTTACTCGGGACAGGGGGGCTACGAGCAGTACTTC.

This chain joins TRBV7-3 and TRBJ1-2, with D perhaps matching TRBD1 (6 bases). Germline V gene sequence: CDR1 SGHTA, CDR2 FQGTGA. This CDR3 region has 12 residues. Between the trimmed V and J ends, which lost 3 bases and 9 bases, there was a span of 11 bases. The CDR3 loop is CASSLDRRSYTF. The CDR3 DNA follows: TGTGCCAGCAGCTTGGACAGAAGGAGCTACACCTTC. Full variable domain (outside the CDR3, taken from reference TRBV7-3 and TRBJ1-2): GAGVSQTPSNKVTEKGKYVELRCDPISGHTALYWYRQSLGQGPEFLIYFQGTGAADDSGLPNDRFFAVRPEGSVSTLKIQRTERGDSAVYLCASSLDRRSYTFGSGTRLTVV.

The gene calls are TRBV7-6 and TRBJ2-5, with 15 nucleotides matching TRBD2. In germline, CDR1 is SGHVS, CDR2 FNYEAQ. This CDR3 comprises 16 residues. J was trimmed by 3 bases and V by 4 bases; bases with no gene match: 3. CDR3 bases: TGTGCCAGCAGCTATCGGACTAGCGGGAGGGAAGAGACCCAGTACTTC. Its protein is CASSYRTSGREETQYF.

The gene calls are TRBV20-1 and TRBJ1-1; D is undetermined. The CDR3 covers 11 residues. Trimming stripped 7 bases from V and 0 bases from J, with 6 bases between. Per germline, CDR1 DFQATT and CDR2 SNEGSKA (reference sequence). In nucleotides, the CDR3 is TGCAGTGTCCCCATGAACACTGAAGCTTTCTTT. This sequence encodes CSVPMNTEAFF.

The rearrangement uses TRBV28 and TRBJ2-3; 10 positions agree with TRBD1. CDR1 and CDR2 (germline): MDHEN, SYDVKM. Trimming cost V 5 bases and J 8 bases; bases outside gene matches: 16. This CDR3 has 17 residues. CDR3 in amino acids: CASSLDRDRGEGGTQYF. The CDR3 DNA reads TGTGCCAGCAGTCTCGACCGGGACAGGGGTGAGGGAGGTACGCAGTATTTT.

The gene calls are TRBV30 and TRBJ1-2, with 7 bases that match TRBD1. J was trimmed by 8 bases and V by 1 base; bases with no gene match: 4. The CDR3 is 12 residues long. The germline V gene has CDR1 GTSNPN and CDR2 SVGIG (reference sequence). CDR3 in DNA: TGTGCCTGGAGTGACAGGGGATCCGGCTACACCTTC. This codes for CAWSDRGSGYTF.

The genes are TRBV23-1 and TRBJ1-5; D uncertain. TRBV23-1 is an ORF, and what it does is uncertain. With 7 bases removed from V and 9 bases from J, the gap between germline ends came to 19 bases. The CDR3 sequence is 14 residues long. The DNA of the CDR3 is TGCGCCAGCAAAGGTATTACGGGGTCAGGGCCCCAGCATTTT. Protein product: CASKGITGSGPQHF.

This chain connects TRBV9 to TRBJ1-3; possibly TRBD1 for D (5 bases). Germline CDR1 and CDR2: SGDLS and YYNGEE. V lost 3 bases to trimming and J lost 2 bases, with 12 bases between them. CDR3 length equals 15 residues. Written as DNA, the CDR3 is TGTGCCAGCAGCGCGGGGGGGGGTACTGGAAACACCATATATTTT. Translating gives CASSAGGGTGNTIYF.

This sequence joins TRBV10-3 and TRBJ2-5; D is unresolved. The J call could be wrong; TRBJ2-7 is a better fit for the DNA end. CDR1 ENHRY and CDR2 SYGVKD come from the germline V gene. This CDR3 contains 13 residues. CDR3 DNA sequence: TGTGCCATCAGTGAGAGCAGGCCCTACGAGCAGTACTTC. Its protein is CAISESRPYEQYF.